This TCR beta chain originates from a study of T-cell memory formation after mild COVID-19. Study summary: TCR clusters were largely donor specific.

V was clipped by 0 bases and J by 7 bases, with 15 bases between them. CDR1 is MNHEY and CDR2 is SVGEGT in the germline V gene. CDR3 length: 15 amino acids. A note on this clonotype: The antigen remains unidentified.

Points from the study as a whole: For contracting clones, CD4+ ones sat mainly in CM and EM, CD8+ in EMRA.

Libraries for TCRalpha and TCRbeta carried sample barcodes and unique molecular identifiers via 5'RACE. TCRdb recomputed calls from the 5' RACE reads with MiXCR, one row per CDR3 protein. The sample lists more than 400,000 distinct CDR3 sequences, roughly 18% occurring once. Material for sequencing was PBMCs or a T cell subset sorted from them (not recorded which). The V call is TRBV6-2 or TRBV6-3, the J call TRBJ1-2, with a weak D call TRBD1 (5 bases). The receptor comes from an adult woman who had mild COVID-19 (a few samples of this study predate the infection). Cell type and time point are not known. CDR3 amino acids: CASSYSTGQVGGYTF. The CDR3 DNA reads TGTGCCAGCAGTTACTCGACGGGGCAGGTTGGTGGCTACACCTTC.